A selection of T cell receptor beta chains follows, all from one sample in a study of blood T cell repertoires in COVID-19. Assay: immunoSEQ multiplex PCR; the TCRdb copy retains only in-frame clones and omits some. The repertoire holds 42,000 or so clones, with roughly 90% as singletons. Sequenced material: peripheral blood. These receptors were collected from a human donor in a cohort sampled during active COVID-19. Each CDR3 is given with its conserved first and last residue. A D gene is named only where the DNA matches it firmly. The size of a clone is reported for some rows only, either as once, few or many, or as a class for expanded clones.

>TRBV2|NA|NA|TRBJ2-5
TGTGCCAGCAGTTTGAAAAGGGGGTTGGAGACCCAGTACTTC
CASSLKRGLETQYF
>TRBV2|NA|NA|TRBJ2-5
TGTGCCAGCAGACTCGGAGGGGTCGGTATCGAGACCCAGTACTTC
CASRLGGVGIETQYF
>TRBV7-2|TRBD2|NA|TRBJ2-1
TGTGCCAGCAGCGGGGGACTAGCGGGGTACAATGAGCAGTTCTTC
CASSGGLAGYNEQFF
>TRBV24-1|TRBD2|NA|TRBJ2-1
TGTGCCACCAGTGTTTCGGGGGGGCTCACTAATGAGCAGTTCTTC
CATSVSGGLTNEQFF
>TRBV3-1/TRBV3-2|NA|NA|TRBJ1-2
TGTGCCAGCAGCCAAGAGAGGTATGGCTACACCTTC
CASSQERYGYTF
>TRBV5-1|TRBD2|NA|TRBJ2-5
TGCGCCAGCGCCGTAGGAGCGGGGGGGATGAAAGAGACCCAGTACTTC
CASAVGAGGMKETQYF
>TRBV18|TRBD1|NA|TRBJ2-1
TGTGCCAGTTCGTCGGACAGGCCAAATGAGCAGTTCTTC
CASSSDRPNEQFF
>TRBV23-1|TRBD1|NA|TRBJ1-1
TGCGCCAGCAGTCAATTGTCAGGGGGCGAAATGAACACTGAAGCTTTCTTT
CASSQLSGGEMNTEAFF
>TRBV2|NA|NA|TRBJ2-3
TGTGCCAGCAGTGACGCCCTCCAGGGGAATCTACTTACGCAGTATTTT
CASSDALQGNLLTQYF
>TRBV18|NA|NA|TRBJ1-3
TGTGCCAGCTCACCACAGAGCTCTGGAAACACCATATATTTT
CASSPQSSGNTIYF
>TRBV10-3|NA|few|TRBJ1-2
TGTGCCACCGAAACCACAGGGCTTGGCTACACCTTC
CATETTGLGYTF
>TRBV5-4|NA|NA|TRBJ2-1
TGTGCCAGCACCCAACAGGGATGGGGTGAGCAGTTCTTC
CASTQQGWGEQFF
>TRBV24-1|NA|NA|TRBJ2-2
TGTGCCACCACCGGGACAACGAACACCGGGGAGCTGTTTTTT
CATTGTTNTGELFF
>TRBV7-9|TRBD2|NA|TRBJ2-1
TGTGCCAGCAGTTCCGCCGGGGGGAATGAGCAGTTCTTC
CASSSAGGNEQFF
>TRBV6-5|NA|NA|TRBJ1-3
TGTGCCAGCAGTCCCACAGGGATCGCTGGAAACACCATATATTTT
CASSPTGIAGNTIYF
>TRBV7-8|TRBD1|NA|TRBJ1-4
TGTGCCAGCAGCCCTTCGGACAGGGGGGAAAAACTGTTTTTT
CASSPSDRGEKLFF
>TRBV7-9|TRBD1|NA|TRBJ2-7
TGTGCCAGCGACTCCAAACAGGGGGACGAGCAGTACTTC
CASDSKQGDEQYF